Each of the 32 T cell receptor beta chains below was sequenced from the same sample in a study of blood T cell repertoires in COVID-19. Assay: immunoSEQ multiplex PCR; the TCRdb copy retains only in-frame clones and omits some. The table has about 310,000 clones, roughly 86% seen once. The sample taken for sequencing was PBMCs or T cells enriched from blood (not recorded which). The receptors here all came from a woman in her 30s who had recovered from COVID-19.

V is TRBV6-5 and J is TRBJ1-1; D unclear. The length of the CDR3 is 13 residues. V was trimmed by 6 bases and J by 1 base, leaving 9 bases between them. The germline gives CDR1 MNHEY, CDR2 SVGAGI. The CDR3 nucleotides read TGTGCCAGCAGCCTTACATGGAACACTGAAGCTTTCTTT. It translates to CASSLTWNTEAFF.

The rearrangement uses TRBV7-2 and TRBJ2-3; 7 bases map to TRBD1. The ends lost 5 bases at V and 1 base at J; junction bases unmatched: 6. Germline V lookup: CDR1 SGHTA, CDR2 FQGNSA. The CDR3 loop spans 15 amino acids. The CDR3: CASSPRTGGTDTQYF. The CDR3 DNA follows: TGTGCCAGCAGCCCCCGGACAGGAGGCACAGATACGCAGTATTTT. Supplemented by reference TRBV7-2 and TRBJ2-3, the full variable domain reads GAGVSQSPSNKVTEKGKDVELRCDPISGHTALYWYRQSLGQGLEFLIYFQGNSAPDKSGLPSDRFSAERTGGSVSTLTIQRTQQEDSAVYLCASSPRTGGTDTQYFGPGTRLTVL.

This clone was seen many times. The chain is built from TRBV6-1 and TRBJ2-1, with TRBD2 matching 7 bases. J lost 7 bases, V lost 1 base, and 7 bases had no gene match. The germline V gene encodes CDR1 MNHNS and CDR2 SASEGT. CDR3 length: 15 residues. Here the CDR3 reads CASSEVSGGRNEQFF. CDR3 nucleotides: TGTGCCAGCAGTGAAGTTTCGGGGGGAAGAAATGAGCAGTTCTTC.

This clone was detected once. The chain recombines TRBV5-1 with TRBJ2-5; 11 positions agree with TRBD2. The J segment lost 5 bases and the V segment lost 4 bases, leaving 13 bases of the junction unmatched. Germline CDR1 reads SGHRS; CDR2 reads YFSETQ. The CDR3 is made up of 17 amino acids. CDR3 in DNA: TGCGCCAGCAGCCCCGTAGCGGGAGGGCCACCTGGGGAGACCCAGTACTTC. This codes for CASSPVAGGPPGETQYF.

The rearrangement uses TRBV6-5 and TRBJ2-1; 7 nucleotides align to TRBD2. Per germline, CDR1 MNHEY and CDR2 SVGAGI. The CDR3 extends over 13 amino acids. The V gene end was trimmed by 2 bases and the J gene end by 9 bases; junction bases not matched to a gene: 4. CDR3 residues: CASSYPGTIEQFF. For the CDR3, the DNA is TGTGCCAGCAGTTACCCAGGGACTATTGAGCAGTTCTTC.

V and J are TRBV2 and TRBJ1-4, with no clear D. This CDR3 is built from 15 residues. Germline lookup yields CDR1 SNHLY and CDR2 FYNNEI. The V end was cut by 6 bases, the J end by 7 bases, with 18 bases between. CDR3 nucleotide sequence: TGTGCCAGCAGGTACAGTGGCCTGGGGAGTGAAAAACTGTTTTTT. Residues: CASRYSGLGSEKLFF.

The V gene is TRBV10-3, the J gene TRBJ1-5; TRBD1 is a possible D gene (6 bases). The V end lost 6 bases, the J end lost 0 bases, and 9 bases lay between the germline ends. The germline V gene has CDR1 ENHRY and CDR2 SYGVKD. This CDR3 spans 14 amino acids. CDR3 in amino acids: CAISRQDSNQPQHF. The CDR3 nucleotides are TGTGCCATCAGCCGACAGGATAGCAATCAGCCCCAGCATTTT.

The chain is built from TRBV3-1 (or the pseudogene TRBV3-2) and TRBJ2-1, with D hard to call. The CDR3 has 13 amino acids. Trimming stripped 2 bases from V and 9 bases from J, with 11 bases between. Per the germline V gene, CDR1 is LGHDT and CDR2 is YNNKEL (reference sequence). CDR3 bases: TGTGCCAGCAGCCAACCTCATCGGAGTGAGCAGTTCTTC. Translated: CASSQPHRSEQFF.

This clone has a handful of counts. CDR3 sequence (DNA): TGTGCCAGCAGCCCAATGGGACTAGCTGGGACCTACGAGCAGTACTTC. This gives the protein CASSPMGLAGTYEQYF. V usage is TRBV7-9 and J usage is TRBJ2-7; TRBD2 matches at 9 bases. CDR1 is SEHNR, CDR2 FQNEAQ, per germline (reference sequence). V dropped 5 bases and J dropped 2; count of bases not matched to a gene: 10. CDR3 size: 16 residues.

This clone was observed a few times. The rearrangement joins TRBV3-1 (or the pseudogene TRBV3-2) to TRBJ1-1; no firm D call. Trimming cost V 4 bases and J 8 bases, with 20 bases left between them. This CDR3 contains 15 residues. CDR1 and CDR2 from the germline V gene are LGHDT and YNNKEL (reference sequence). The CDR3 DNA is TGTGCCAGCAGCCTATCTAGTCTAGGAGGTCCAGAAGCTTTCTTT. As protein: CASSLSSLGGPEAFF.

This chain joins TRBV4-1 and TRBJ1-2, with D tentatively TRBD1 (6 bases). The CDR3 sequence is 18 residues long. V was cut by 4 bases and J by 4 bases, with 25 bases left in between. Germline V gene data show CDR1 as MGHRA and CDR2 as YSYEKL. The CDR3 spells CASSLWGKHREPRYGYTF. CDR3 coding DNA: TGCGCCAGCAGCCTCTGGGGGAAACACAGGGAACCCCGCTATGGCTACACCTTC.

This rearrangement joins TRBV5-1 to TRBJ2-1; maybe TRBD2 (6 bases). CDR3 length: 15 residues. Germline lookup yields CDR1 SGHRS and CDR2 YFSETQ. Trimming took off 0 bases at V and 1 base at J, with 8 bases between the two ends. Here the CDR3 DNA reads TGCGCCAGCAGCTTGGAGGCGGGGTCCTACAATGAGCAGTTCTTC. Protein product: CASSLEAGSYNEQFF.

V gene TRBV6-6 combines with J gene TRBJ2-5; D may be TRBD2 (6 bases). This CDR3 has 14 residues. The V gene's germline CDR1 is MNHNY and CDR2 SVGAGI (reference sequence). Trimming took off 1 base at V and 3 bases at J, with 9 bases between the two ends. The CDR3 loop reads CASSYWGGKETQYF. DNA of the CDR3: TGTGCCAGCAGTTACTGGGGCGGGAAAGAGACCCAGTACTTC.

This clone was counted between two and nine times. The rearrangement joins TRBV10-3 to TRBJ1-5, with TRBD1 matching 9 bases. The length of the CDR3 is 15 residues. After removal of 6 bases from V and 5 bases from J, the junction contained 8 bases not matched to a gene. Germline CDR1 is ENHRY and CDR2 is SYGVKD. The CDR3 bases are TGTGCCATCAGCGCCCGGACAGGGGAGGATCAGCCCCAGCATTTT. This sequence encodes CAISARTGEDQPQHF.

This chain links TRBV9 with TRBJ2-3, with 11 bases matching TRBD2. The CDR3 totals 16 residues. V was pared by 4 bases and J by 8 bases, with 12 bases of the junction left unmatched. CDR1 SGDLS and CDR2 YYNGEE come from the germline V gene. CDR3: CASSPSTSGRRGTQYF. The CDR3 bases are TGTGCCAGCAGCCCGTCAACTAGCGGGAGACGTGGTACGCAGTATTTT.

In this sample, this clone turned up once. V is TRBV19 and J is TRBJ1-4, with 7 nucleotides matching TRBD1. From germline, CDR1 is LNHDA and CDR2 SQIVND (reference sequence). This CDR3 is 16 amino acids long. Trimming at V came to 3 bases and at J to 6 bases, leaving 10 bases not matched to a gene. This CDR3 is CASSMGRGHVDEKLFF. The DNA of the CDR3 is TGTGCCAGTAGTATGGGTAGGGGGCATGTCGATGAAAAACTGTTTTTT.

V gene TRBV19 combines with J gene TRBJ2-1; 8 bases line up with TRBD2. The CDR3 extends over 14 amino acids. J lost 6 bases, V lost 4 bases, and 5 bases had no gene match. The V gene's germline CDR1 is LNHDA and CDR2 SQIVND (reference sequence). CDR3 DNA: TGTGCCAGTAGTAAGAGCGGGAGTTTCAATGAGCAGTTCTTC. Protein product: CASSKSGSFNEQFF.

This rearrangement joins TRBV5-5 to TRBJ1-2; tentatively, D is TRBD1 (6 bases). The CDR3 is 16 amino acids. V was shortened by 1 base and J by 7 bases, with 20 bases between the two germline ends. Germline lookup yields CDR1 SGHKS and CDR2 YYEKEE (reference sequence). CDR3 in DNA: TGTGCCAGCAGCTTGCCTCAGGGGATGGAGCGTTCTGGCTACACCTTC. Protein product: CASSLPQGMERSGYTF.

This chain links TRBV6-2 or TRBV6-3 with TRBJ2-4; no clear D. Trimming took off 5 bases at V and 0 bases at J, with 2 bases between the two ends. The CDR3 is 12 residues long. Germline V gene lookup returns CDR1 MNHEY and CDR2 SVGEGT. The CDR3 region is CASSLAKNIQYF. The CDR3 bases are TGTGCCAGCAGTCTAGCCAAAAACATTCAGTACTTC.

V and J are TRBV11-2 and TRBJ1-2, with 9 bases matching TRBD1. J was trimmed by 8 bases and V by 4 bases; bases with no gene match: 14. This CDR3 is 16 amino acids long. Germline V gene data show CDR1 as SGHAT and CDR2 as FQNNGV. The CDR3 region is CASSSSPGTGLGGYTF. In nucleotides, the CDR3 is TGTGCCAGCAGCTCGAGTCCCGGGACAGGGCTCGGGGGCTACACCTTC. The variable domain in full, with the rest retrieved from reference TRBV11-2 and TRBJ1-2, is EAGVAQSPRYKIIEKRQSVAFWCNPISGHATLYWYQQILGQGPKLLIQFQNNGVVDDSQLPKDRFSAERLKGVDSTLKIQPAKLEDSAVYLCASSSSPGTGLGGYTFGSGTRLTVV.

The CDR3 here is CASSQGPTSTGELFF. The CDR3 region has the DNA TGCGCCAGCAGCCAGGGGCCGACTTCTACCGGGGAGCTGTTTTTT. The gene calls are TRBV5-1 and TRBJ2-2, with D perhaps matching TRBD1 (6 bases). This CDR3 region has 15 residues. Trimming took 4 bases from V and 5 from J, leaving 15 bases between them. In germline, CDR1 is SGHRS, CDR2 YFSETQ. Full variable domain (outside the CDR3, taken from reference TRBV5-1 and TRBJ2-2): KAGVTQTPRYLIKTRGQQVTLSCSPISGHRSVSWYQQTPGQGLQFLFEYFSETQRNKGNFPGRFSGRQFSNSRSEMNVSTLELGDSALYLCASSQGPTSTGELFFGEGSRLTVL.

The chain has TRBV27 and TRBJ1-3; 8 positions match TRBD1. Looked up from germline, CDR1 is MNHEY and CDR2 is SMNVEV (reference sequence). The CDR3 runs to 18 residues. V lost 5 bases to trimming and J lost 4 bases; unmatched junction nucleotides: 16. DNA of the CDR3: TGTGCCAGCAGTCCCCTTATGGCAGGGGGCTTAATCGGAAACACCATATATTTT. Protein sequence: CASSPLMAGGLIGNTIYF.

The rearrangement joins TRBV3-1 (or the pseudogene TRBV3-2) to TRBJ1-2; D gene uncertain. Germline CDR1 and CDR2: LGHDT and YNNKEL (reference sequence). CDR3 length: 12 amino acids. With 3 bases removed from V and 5 bases from J, the gap between germline ends came to 7 bases. The CDR3 here is CASSHRRYGYTF. CDR3 nucleotide sequence: TGTGCCAGCAGCCACAGAAGATATGGCTACACCTTC.

This chain connects TRBV5-1 to TRBJ2-1; D is perhaps TRBD1 (6 bases). This CDR3 has 15 amino acids. V shed 3 bases and J shed 3 bases, with 13 bases lying between them. Germline values: CDR1 SGHRS, CDR2 YFSETQ. CDR3 nucleotides: TGCGCCAGCAGCTGGGGGCGGAGGTACTACAATGAGCAGTTCTTC. Translation gives CASSWGRRYYNEQFF.

The chain carries TRBV7-2 and TRBJ1-5, with D possibly matching TRBD1 (6 bases). CDR3 length: 14 amino acids. Germline CDR1 reads SGHTA; CDR2 reads FQGNSA. V lost 4 bases and J 2 bases, leaving 9 bases between the germline ends. CDR3 coding DNA: TGTGCCAGCAGCTCAGGGGTTGGCAATCAGCCCCAGCATTTT. Translation: CASSSGVGNQPQHF.

CDR3: CASSLRDTTEAFF. The CDR3 bases are TGTGCCAGCAGTTTACGGGACACCACTGAAGCTTTCTTT. The chain carries TRBV12-3 or TRBV12-4 and TRBJ1-1, with a tentative D call TRBD1 (6 bases). Trimming took 2 bases from V and 4 from J, leaving 8 bases between them. The CDR3 spans 13 residues.

This clone was seen once. This chain connects TRBV25-1 to TRBJ1-1; D is uncertain. CDR1 and CDR2 (germline): MGHDK, SYGVNS. The CDR3 is made up of 13 amino acids. The V and J ends lost 7 bases and 9 bases respectively, with 18 bases between them. The CDR3 loop is CASTSVEGRKAFF. The CDR3 region has the DNA TGTGCCAGCACGTCGGTAGAGGGCAGAAAAGCTTTCTTT.

Written as DNA, the CDR3 is TGTGCCAGCAGCCGCCAACTAGCGATACAAGAGACCCAGTACTTC. As protein: CASSRQLAIQETQYF. The rearrangement links TRBV11-1 to TRBJ2-5; TRBD2 matches at 7 bases. There are 15 residues in the CDR3. The junction had 8 bases not matched to a gene; V was cut back by 5 bases and J by 2 bases. Germline assignment: CDR1 SGHAT and CDR2 FQDESV (reference sequence).

This clone has just one count. The chain joins TRBV18 to TRBJ2-3; D gene ambiguous. The germline V gene has CDR1 KGHSH and CDR2 LQKENI. Trimming stripped 6 bases from V and 2 bases from J, with 3 bases between. The CDR3 runs to 11 residues. The CDR3 DNA reads TGTGCCAGCTCCCTCACAGATACGCAGTATTTT. This translates into CASSLTDTQYF.

The V gene is TRBV4-3, the J gene TRBJ1-6; D is unresolved. Germline V gene data show CDR1 as LGHNA and CDR2 as YSLEER. Trimming left V 0 bases short and J 8 bases short, with 5 bases between. This CDR3 has 13 residues. The CDR3 region is CASSQDSYSPLHF. The DNA for the CDR3 is TGCGCCAGCAGCCAAGACTCGTATTCACCCCTCCACTTT.

This chain links TRBV2 with TRBJ1-2; no clear D gene. From germline, CDR1 is SNHLY and CDR2 FYNNEI. CDR3 size: 13 residues. The germline V and J ends were trimmed by 1 base and 7 bases, with 10 bases remaining between them. The CDR3 loop reads CASSEVESSGYTF. The CDR3 region has the DNA TGTGCCAGCAGTGAAGTTGAGTCTAGTGGCTACACCTTC.

The gene calls are TRBV18 and TRBJ1-5; 7 nucleotides match TRBD1. This CDR3 has 14 residues. Trimming removed 5 bases from V and 1 base from J; junction bases left unmatched: 2. Looked up from germline, CDR1 is KGHSH and CDR2 is LQKENI. CDR3 nucleotide sequence: TGTGCCAGCTCATCGGGACAGAGCAATCAGCCCCAGCATTTT. Translation: CASSSGQSNQPQHF.